This T cell receptor beta chain was observed in a study of T cell repertoires in cytomegalovirus infection. Whole-study context: Selection of CMV epitopes for the study included recently identified HLA-C-restricted and well-studied HLA-B-restricted ones.

Study-wide results and limits: Carriage of CMV together with the relevant HLA was identifiable through cumulative public TCR beta family frequency. HLA-C-restricted CMV clonotypes gave the most frequent clonotype in two of eight donors.

In TCRdb, the reads were re-called with MiXCR into one record per CDR3 protein. This sample has about 63,000 distinct CDR3 sequences; over 20% occur once, and the top ten carry about 69%. Only a few counts were recorded for this clonotype. No antigen is known for it. The V end was cut by 5 bases, the J end by 4 bases, with 12 bases between. The CDR3 sequence is 15 residues long. Germline V gene sequence: CDR1 SEHNR, CDR2 FQNEAQ (reference sequence). The starting material was CD8+ T cells from cultured PBMCs, obtained from culture after CMV antigen stimulation. This TCR came from a human donor in good health (CMV status not recorded). Some clones in this sample may be carry-over from other donors' samples. The chain recombines TRBV7-9 with TRBJ2-6; no clear D. Here the CDR3 reads CASSVTPEGANVLTF. The DNA of the CDR3 is TGTGCCAGCAGCGTGACCCCGGAAGGGGCCAACGTCCTGACTTTC.